This T cell receptor beta chain comes out of a study of T cells in localized non-small cell lung cancer. Study conclusions and caveats: Higher adjacent-lung clonality was associated with shorter survival. Compared with tumor, uninvolved adjacent lung displayed greater T cell clonality, ranking highest overall. Only one tumor region went through sequencing, so heterogeneity may still be there.

J gave up 10 bases and V 6 bases, and 11 bases lay outside the gene matches. The germline gives CDR1 MNHNY, CDR2 SVGAGI (reference sequence). The CDR3 extends over 15 amino acids. Measured with immunoSEQ multiplex PCR; TCRdb has only the in-frame clones, and not every one. Of tens of thousands of clones in the sample, over 70% were seen once. To note about this clone: Its antigen is currently unknown.

The sequences come from PBMCs, collected before any cancer treatment. This sequence joins TRBV6-6 and TRBJ1-6; 8 bases align to TRBD1. This TCR came from a man aged 40 to 75 with stage II squamous cell lung carcinoma. DNA for the CDR3: TGTGCCAGCAGGGCCAGACAGGGGTGGGTCTCACCCCTCCACTTT. Amino acid sequence: CASRARQGWVSPLHF.